The present entry profiles one T cell receptor beta chain with its context. The antigen is not known. UMI-tagged TRB cDNA libraries were built via 5' RACE. Each CDR3 protein gets one entry in TCRdb, which reprocessed the 5' RACE reads and gives no DNA. The table counts 90,000 to 150,000 distinct CDR3 sequences; around 0.38% lies in the top ten. Sorting was done in triplicate for each CD8+ T cell subset (around 300,000 cells each). CD45RO-CCR7+CD27+CD95- cells counted as naive CD8+ T cells. The CDR3 is made up of 15 amino acids. This entry is derived from a study of CXCR3-negative and CXCR3-positive naive CD8 T cells. Whole-study results and caveats: Researchers reported similar TRBV-TRBJ usage in naive CXCR3-negative and CXCR3-positive cells, though memory differed. Memory CD8+ T cell repertoires were far less diverse than both naive subsets. CXCR3-positive naive cells carried more hydrophobic TRB CDR3s than CXCR3-negative naive cells did.

The sequencing sample was made of naive CXCR3+ CD8+ T cells from blood. Subset defined: CD45RO-CCR7+CD27+CD95- naive CD8+ T cells expressing CXCR3 (TNR3+). This TCR came from a human donor in good health. Some clones in this sample may be carry-over from other donors' samples. The rearrangement joins TRBV12-3 or TRBV12-4 to TRBJ1-5. CDR3 residues: CASSSSGDSNQPQHF.